Below are 18 T cell receptor beta chains sequenced from a single sample in a study of cytomegalovirus exposure and HLA in healthy donors. PCR involved 60 Vbeta and 13 Jbeta primers. The assay was immunoSEQ multiplex PCR, and TCRdb's table has in-frame clones only and misses some. The data hold roughly 150,000 clones, with more than 60% observed a single time. Sequenced: PBMCs. The receptor set was obtained from a man between 18 and 35 years old in good health and CMV-seropositive.

This clone was counted only a few times. The junction shows a germline mismatch at one end, possibly a read error. V and J are TRBV7-7 and TRBJ1-1, with unresolved D. Germline CDR1 is SSHAT and CDR2 is FNYEAQ (reference sequence). The CDR3 is 13 residues long. DNA for the CDR3: TGTGCTAGCAGCTTAGATCAGAACACTGAAGCTTTCTTT. Its translation: CASSLDQNTEAFF.

This rearrangement joins TRBV4-1 to TRBJ2-1; D is unclear. The CDR3 extends over 12 amino acids. The V gene's germline CDR1 is MGHRA and CDR2 YSYEKL. Trimming removed 6 bases from V and 1 base from J, with 4 bases in between. CDR3 in amino acids: CASSNSYNEQFF. The CDR3 bases are TGCGCCAGCAGTAATTCCTACAATGAGCAGTTCTTC.

This clone is deemed medium-sized (0.01 to 0.1%). The rearrangement links TRBV15 to TRBJ2-7, with D tentatively TRBD1 (6 bases). The CDR3 has 13 residues. Germline V CDR1 and CDR2: LNHNV, YYDKDF (reference sequence). V lost 2 bases and J 7 bases, leaving 12 bases between the germline ends. CDR3 nucleotides: TGTGCCACCAGCAGAATAGGGGGAGAGGAGCAGTACTTC. Translating it yields CATSRIGGEEQYF.

This clone was found once. The CDR3 sequence is CASGVGTSGYNEQFF. The CDR3 DNA reads as TGTGCCAGCGGGGTAGGGACTAGCGGATACAATGAGCAGTTCTTC. The chain recombines TRBV27 with TRBJ2-1; 11 bases line up with TRBD2. This CDR3 is built from 15 residues. In germline, CDR1 is MNHEY, CDR2 SMNVEV (reference sequence). The ends lost 8 bases at V and 4 bases at J; junction bases unmatched: 7.

This clone showed up just a few times. This sequence joins TRBV11-2 and TRBJ2-7; 7 bases are a match to TRBD1. CDR3 length: 15 amino acids. The germline CDR1 and CDR2 sequences are SGHAT and FQNNGV. The V and J ends lost 1 base and 2 bases, in that order; junction bases with no gene match: 5. The DNA of the CDR3 is TGTGCCAGCAGCTTAGTAACAGGACAGGCCTACGAGCAGTACTTC. Translated: CASSLVTGQAYEQYF.

The chain combines TRBV5-4 with TRBJ2-3; TRBD2 agrees at 9 bases. The trim removed 5 bases at V and 5 bases at J, leaving 6 bases unmatched. The germline gives CDR1 SGHNT, CDR2 YYREEE (reference sequence). This CDR3 region has 14 residues. This CDR3 is CASRQREAIDTQYF. CDR3 DNA sequence: TGTGCCAGCAGACAGCGGGAGGCGATAGATACGCAGTATTTT.

The V call is TRBV19, the J call TRBJ2-7; D perhaps matches TRBD1 (7 bases). The germline V gene encodes CDR1 LNHDA and CDR2 SQIVND (reference sequence). The CDR3 is 14 amino acids. The V end lost 3 bases, the J end lost 2 bases, and 11 bases lay between the germline ends. CDR3 in amino acids: CASSIQGGPYEQYF. CDR3 nucleotide sequence: TGTGCCAGTAGTATCCAGGGGGGACCCTACGAGCAGTACTTC.

This chain links TRBV2 with TRBJ2-2; 9 bases are shared with TRBD2. J was trimmed by 3 bases and V by 6 bases; bases with no gene match: 2. Germline V gene data show CDR1 as SNHLY and CDR2 as FYNNEI. CDR3 size: 14 residues. The CDR3 protein is CASREREDTGELFF. In nucleotides, the CDR3 is TGTGCCAGCAGAGAGCGGGAGGACACCGGGGAGCTGTTTTTT.

This clone was seen a handful of times. V gene TRBV5-1 combines with J gene TRBJ2-1; 8 bases line up with TRBD2. The germline V gene has CDR1 SGHRS and CDR2 YFSETQ. The CDR3 runs 15 residues. V trimming: 2 bases; J trimming: 7 bases; junction bases outside the gene matches: 8. CDR3 protein: CASSLTGGPWNEQFF. CDR3 sequence (DNA): TGCGCCAGCAGCTTAACGGGAGGGCCGTGGAATGAGCAGTTCTTC.

The genes are TRBV7-2 and TRBJ1-1, with D hard to call. Germline V gene sequence: CDR1 SGHTA, CDR2 FQGNSA. Trimming cost V 2 bases and J 1 base, with 11 bases left between them. The CDR3 is 15 residues long. The CDR3 DNA reads as TGTGCCAGCAGCTTAACGTCGGCGGCGAACACTGAAGCTTTCTTT. Its protein product is CASSLTSAANTEAFF.

This chain links TRBV15 with TRBJ2-1; the match to TRBD1 covers 8 bases. Trimming at V came to 4 bases and at J to 6 bases, leaving 14 bases not matched to a gene. There are 17 residues in the CDR3. Germline CDR1 reads LNHNV; CDR2 reads YYDKDF (reference sequence). CDR3: CATSNIRGTGRFNEQFF. The CDR3 nucleotides read TGTGCCACCAGCAATATACGAGGGACAGGCAGATTCAATGAGCAGTTCTTC.

This sequence joins TRBV29-1 and TRBJ1-2; 7 bases fit TRBD1. J lost 4 bases, V lost 7 bases, and 12 bases had no gene match. In germline, CDR1 is SQVTM, CDR2 ANQGSEA. CDR3 length: 14 amino acids. CDR3 loop: CSGGEQGFTYGYTF. Here the CDR3 DNA reads TGCAGCGGAGGAGAACAGGGGTTTACCTATGGCTACACCTTC.

This CDR3 reads CASSSQGVISYEQYF. In nucleotides, the CDR3 is TGTGCCAGCAGTTCACAGGGGGTTATTTCCTACGAGCAGTACTTC. The V and J genes are TRBV27 and TRBJ2-7, with 8 bases fitting TRBD1. The CDR3 has 15 amino acids. Looked up from germline, CDR1 is MNHEY and CDR2 is SMNVEV (reference sequence). The V and J ends lost 4 bases and 1 base, in that order; junction bases with no gene match: 6.

The chain employs TRBV29-1 and TRBJ2-5, with a weak D call TRBD2 (5 bases). The end of the DNA fits TRBJ2-7 better, so the J call may be wrong. The CDR3 extends over 13 amino acids. Germline CDR1 SQVTM, CDR2 ANQGSEA. The CDR3 loop reads CSVRLARSYEQYF. The CDR3 DNA sequence: TGCAGCGTTCGGCTAGCACGGTCCTACGAGCAGTACTTC.

The genes are TRBV5-8 and TRBJ1-1; D gene ambiguous. The ends were cut back, 2 bases at V and 4 bases at J, with 9 bases in the middle. The CDR3 sequence is 13 residues long. Germline V gene sequence: CDR1 SGHTS, CDR2 YDEGEE. The CDR3 spells CASSLTGGTEAFF. In DNA form, the CDR3 reads TGTGCCAGCAGCTTAACCGGCGGCACTGAAGCTTTCTTT.

The J gene is TRBJ2-7, the V gene TRBV7-2; 9 nucleotides line up with TRBD1. V trimming: 5 bases; J trimming: 5 bases; junction bases outside the gene matches: 7. Germline V gene data show CDR1 as SGHTA and CDR2 as FQGNSA. The CDR3 is 14 amino acids. DNA for the CDR3: TGTGCCAGCAGCAAGACAGGGGGTCGAGACGAGCAGTACTTC. Translating gives CASSKTGGRDEQYF.

V and J are TRBV2 and TRBJ2-1; perhaps TRBD2 as D (6 bases). Germline assignment: CDR1 SNHLY and CDR2 FYNNEI. Trimming removed 9 bases from V and 6 bases from J, with 15 bases in between. The CDR3 extends over 13 amino acids. The CDR3 region is CASLPGASNEQFF. CDR3 in DNA: TGTGCCAGTCTCCCGGGAGCGTCCAATGAGCAGTTCTTC.

The V gene is TRBV7-2, the J gene TRBJ2-2; the D gene is possibly TRBD2 (6 bases). The CDR3 totals 14 residues. Germline lookup yields CDR1 SGHTA and CDR2 FQGNSA. Between the trimmed V and J ends, which lost 3 bases and 4 bases, there was a span of 9 bases. CDR3 DNA: TGTGCCAGCAGCTTGGGACTTGCCACCGGGGAGCTGTTTTTT. It encodes CASSLGLATGELFF. Filled out from reference TRBV7-2 and TRBJ2-2, the complete variable domain reads GAGVSQSPSNKVTEKGKDVELRCDPISGHTALYWYRQSLGQGLEFLIYFQGNSAPDKSGLPSDRFSAERTGGSVSTLTIQRTQQEDSAVYLCASSLGLATGELFFGEGSRLTVL.